These 10 T cell receptor beta chains were all obtained from the same sample, sequenced in a study of T-cell reconstitution after alpha-beta-depleted transplantation in children. TCRbeta library preparation incorporated unique molecular identifiers. TCRdb re-called the PCR reads with MiXCR, one entry per CDR3 protein. The table includes roughly 280,000 distinct CDR3 sequences, 9.5% to 13% detected once. This specimen was peripheral blood, taken 180 days after TCRalphabeta/CD19-depleted stem cell transplant. The origin of the receptors is a male patient between 2 and 9 years old who had a stem cell transplant for chronic granulomatous disease, so the T cells may come from the graft donor.

This clonotype came up many times. The CDR3 sequence is CSARARLSYEQYF. The CDR3 coding sequence is TGCAGTGCCAGGGCCAGACTCTCCTACGAGCAGTACTTC. The rearrangement joins TRBV20-1 to TRBJ2-7, with D possibly matching TRBD1 (5 bases). Germline values: CDR1 DFQATT, CDR2 SNEGSKA (reference sequence). This CDR3 is 13 amino acids long. V was cut by 6 bases and J by 0 bases, with 12 bases left in between.

This clonotype was seen many times. The chain couples TRBV30 to TRBJ2-3; 7 bases fit TRBD2. V was clipped by 4 bases and J by 3 bases; unmatched bases: 4. The V gene's germline CDR1 is GTSNPN and CDR2 SVGIG (reference sequence). The CDR3 has 13 amino acids. CDR3 bases: TGTGCCTGGACTGCGGGAGTGACAGATACGCAGTATTTT. This encodes CAWTAGVTDTQYF.

The table lists this clonotype with many counts. The J gene is TRBJ1-1, the V gene TRBV19; D is possibly TRBD1 (6 bases). Trimming shortened V by 8 bases and J by 4 bases, and 14 bases separated the two germline ends. In germline, CDR1 is LNHDA, CDR2 SQIVND (reference sequence). The CDR3 is 13 residues long. This CDR3 is CASRQVLTTEAFF. For the CDR3, the DNA is TGTGCCAGTCGACAGGTACTCACCACTGAAGCTTTCTTT.

This clonotype was seen a handful of times. The CDR3 coding sequence is TGTGCCAGCTCACTTTCTTTAGCACAGGGAGACAATGAGCAGTTCTTC. This sequence encodes CASSLSLAQGDNEQFF. This chain uses TRBV18 with TRBJ2-1; D possibly corresponds to TRBD1 (6 bases). V was pared by 4 bases and J by 5 bases, with 18 bases between. From germline, CDR1 is KGHSH and CDR2 LQKENI. This CDR3 contains 16 residues.

In this sample, this clonotype turned up many times. The V gene is TRBV5-1, the J gene TRBJ1-2; D perhaps matches TRBD1 (6 bases). The V end lost 4 bases, the J end lost 5 bases, and 21 bases lay between the germline ends. Germline CDR1 and CDR2: SGHRS and YFSETQ. This CDR3 region has 16 residues. CDR3 DNA: TGCGCCAGCAGCCCCGTACAGGGAAAATTAGGATATGGCTACACCTTC. Translation: CASSPVQGKLGYGYTF.

The table lists this clonotype with a count of one. One base away lies a much larger clone, so this may be a sequencing read error. This rearrangement joins TRBV20-1 to TRBJ2-3; D remains ambiguous. The J call may be incorrect, as the DNA end agrees better with TRBJ1-5. The V gene's germline CDR1 is DFQATT and CDR2 SNEGSKA (reference sequence). The length of the CDR3 is 20 residues. CDR3 nucleotide sequence: TGCAGTGCTAGAGATCTCACGACTAGCGGGAGAAGCGGTCCATCCGATACGCAGCATTTT. Its protein product is CSARDLTTSGRSGPSDTQHF.

This clonotype has ten or more counts. The V call is TRBV5-1, the J call TRBJ2-4, with D perhaps matching TRBD1 (5 bases). Per the germline V gene, CDR1 is SGHRS and CDR2 is YFSETQ. With 4 bases removed from V and 0 bases from J, the gap between germline ends came to 20 bases. CDR3 size: 18 residues. The CDR3 reads CASSPPPDSSVAKNIQYF. The CDR3 region has the DNA TGCGCCAGCAGCCCACCTCCAGACAGCTCCGTAGCCAAAAACATTCAGTACTTC.

In the case of this clonotype: A much larger clone lies one base from this, so it may be a read error. V and J are TRBV11-2 and TRBJ2-5, with 8 bases matching TRBD2. The V gene's germline CDR1 is SGHAT and CDR2 FQNNGV. The CDR3 is 15 amino acids. The CDR3 sequence is CARSSLAGGFGTQYF. For the CDR3, the DNA is TGTGCCAGAAGCTCCCTCGCGGGAGGATTCGGGACCCAGTACTTC.

This clonotype was detected ten times or more. V usage is TRBV29-1 and J usage is TRBJ1-1; 7 nucleotides agree with TRBD1. Germline V gives CDR1 SQVTM, CDR2 ANQGSEA. V shed 6 bases and J 5 bases; nucleotides not matched to a gene: 12. The length of the CDR3 is 14 residues. CDR3 in DNA: TGCAGCGTCGAGAAAACAGGGGCGTGGACTGAAGCTTTCTTT. Residues: CSVEKTGAWTEAFF.

This clonotype was detected many times. This rearrangement joins TRBV27 to TRBJ2-7, with 11 bases that match TRBD2. The CDR3 is 14 residues long. Germline trimming cut 5 bases from V and 4 bases from J; bases unmatched to any gene: 4. The germline CDR1 and CDR2 sequences are MNHEY and SMNVEV (reference sequence). The CDR3: CASSPGTSGYEQYF. As DNA, the CDR3 is TGTGCCAGCAGTCCCGGGACTAGCGGTTACGAGCAGTACTTC.